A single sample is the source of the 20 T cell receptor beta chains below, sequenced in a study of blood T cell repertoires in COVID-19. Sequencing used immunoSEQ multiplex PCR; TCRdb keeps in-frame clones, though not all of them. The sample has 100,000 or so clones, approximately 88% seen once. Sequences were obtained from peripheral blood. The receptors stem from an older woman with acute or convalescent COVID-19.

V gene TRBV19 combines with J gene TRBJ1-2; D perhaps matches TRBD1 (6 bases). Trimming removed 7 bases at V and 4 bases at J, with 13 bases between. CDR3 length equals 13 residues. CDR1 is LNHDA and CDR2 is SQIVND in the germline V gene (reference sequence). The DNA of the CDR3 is TGTGCCAGTAAGCATGACAGGCGCTATGGCTACACCTTC. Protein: CASKHDRRYGYTF. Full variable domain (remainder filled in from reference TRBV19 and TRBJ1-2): DGGITQSPKYLFRKEGQNVTLSCEQNLNHDAMYWYRQDPGQGLRLIYYSQIVNDFQKGDIAEGYSVSREKKESFPLTVTSAQKNPTAFYLCASKHDRRYGYTFGSGTRLTVV.

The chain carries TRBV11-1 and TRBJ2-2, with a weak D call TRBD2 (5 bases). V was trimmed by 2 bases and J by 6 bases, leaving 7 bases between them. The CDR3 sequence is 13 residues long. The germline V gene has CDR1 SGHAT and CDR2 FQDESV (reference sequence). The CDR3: CASSLRRAGELFF. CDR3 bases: TGTGCCAGCAGCTTAAGGCGGGCCGGGGAGCTGTTTTTT.

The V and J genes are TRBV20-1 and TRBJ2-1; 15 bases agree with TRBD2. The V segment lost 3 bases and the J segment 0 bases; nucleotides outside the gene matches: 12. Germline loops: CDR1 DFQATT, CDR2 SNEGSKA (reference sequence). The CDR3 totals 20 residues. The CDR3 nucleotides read TGCAGTGCTAGTCCTATTGGGGGACTAGCGGGAGGTAGCTCCTACAATGAGCAGTTCTTC. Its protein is CSASPIGGLAGGSSYNEQFF.

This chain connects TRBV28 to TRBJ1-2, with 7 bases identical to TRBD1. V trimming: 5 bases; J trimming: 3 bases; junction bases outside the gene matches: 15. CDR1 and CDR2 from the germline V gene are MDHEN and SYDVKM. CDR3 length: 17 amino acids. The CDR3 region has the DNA TGTGCCAGCAGTCAAAACCTCCGGGACAGCTTTGACTATGGCTACACCTTC. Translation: CASSQNLRDSFDYGYTF.

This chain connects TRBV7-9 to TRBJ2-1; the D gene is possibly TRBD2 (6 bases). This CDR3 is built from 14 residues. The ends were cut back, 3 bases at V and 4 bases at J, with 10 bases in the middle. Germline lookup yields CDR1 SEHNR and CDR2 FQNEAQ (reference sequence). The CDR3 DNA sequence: TGTGCCAGCAGCTTCATGGCGGGGTACAATGAGCAGTTCTTC. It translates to CASSFMAGYNEQFF. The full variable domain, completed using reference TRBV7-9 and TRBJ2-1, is DTGVSQNPRHKITKRGQNVTFRCDPISEHNRLYWYRQTLGQGPEFLTYFQNEAQLEKSRLLSDRFSAERPKGSFSTLEIQRTEQGDSAMYLCASSFMAGYNEQFFGPGTRLTVL.

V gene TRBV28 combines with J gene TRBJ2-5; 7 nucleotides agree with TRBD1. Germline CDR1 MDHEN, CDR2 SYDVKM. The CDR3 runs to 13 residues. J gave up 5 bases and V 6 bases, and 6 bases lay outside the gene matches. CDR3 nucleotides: TGTGCCAGCAGGGCACAGGGGCAGGAGACCCAGTACTTC. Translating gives CASRAQGQETQYF.

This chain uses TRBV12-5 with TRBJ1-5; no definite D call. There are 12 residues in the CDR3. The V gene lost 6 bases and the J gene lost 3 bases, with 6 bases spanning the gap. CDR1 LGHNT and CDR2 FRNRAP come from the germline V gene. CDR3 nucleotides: TGTGCTAGTGGCCGGGACAATCAGCCCCAGCATTTT. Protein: CASGRDNQPQHF.

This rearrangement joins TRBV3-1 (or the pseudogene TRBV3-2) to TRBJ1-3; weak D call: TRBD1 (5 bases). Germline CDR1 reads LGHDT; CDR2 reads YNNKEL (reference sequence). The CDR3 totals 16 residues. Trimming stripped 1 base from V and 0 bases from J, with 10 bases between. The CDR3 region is CASSQAGLSSGNTIYF. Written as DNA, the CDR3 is TGTGCCAGCAGCCAAGCAGGGTTGAGCTCTGGAAACACCATATATTTT.

The CDR3 DNA reads TGTGCCACCAGTGAAACTAGCGGGCGCCCCTACGAGCAGTACTTC. Translating gives CATSETSGRPYEQYF. The chain carries TRBV24-1 and TRBJ2-7; 9 bases fit TRBD2. The V gene end was trimmed by 4 bases and the J gene end by 2 bases; junction bases not matched to a gene: 5. Germline CDR1 and CDR2: KGHDR and SFDVKD. The CDR3 sequence is 15 residues long.

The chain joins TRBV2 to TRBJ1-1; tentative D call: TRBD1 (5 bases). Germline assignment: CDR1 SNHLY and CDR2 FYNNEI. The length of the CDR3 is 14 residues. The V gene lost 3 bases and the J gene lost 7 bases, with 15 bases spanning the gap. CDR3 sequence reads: CASSELEGRVEAFF. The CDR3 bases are TGTGCCAGCAGTGAGTTGGAGGGACGGGTTGAAGCTTTCTTT.

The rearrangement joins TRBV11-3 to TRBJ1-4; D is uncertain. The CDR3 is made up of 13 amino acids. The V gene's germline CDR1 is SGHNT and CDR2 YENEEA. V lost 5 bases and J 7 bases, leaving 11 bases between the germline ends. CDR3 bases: TGTGCCAGCAGCCGGGGAGTTGGTGAAAAACTGTTTTTT. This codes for CASSRGVGEKLFF.

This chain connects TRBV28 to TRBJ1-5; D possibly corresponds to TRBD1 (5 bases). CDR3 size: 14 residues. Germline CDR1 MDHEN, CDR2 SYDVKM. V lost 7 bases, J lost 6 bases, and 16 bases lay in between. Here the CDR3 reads CASTIPLDSQPQHF. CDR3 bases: TGTGCCAGCACCATCCCCTTAGACAGTCAGCCCCAGCATTTT.

CDR3 sequence: CASSVSSSSLYNEQFF. DNA for the CDR3: TGTGCCAGCAGCGTATCGAGTTCCTCTCTGTACAATGAGCAGTTCTTC. This chain links TRBV9 with TRBJ2-1; D ambiguous. The CDR3 loop spans 16 amino acids. Deletions cut 1 base from V and 4 bases from J, with 15 bases between. Per germline, CDR1 SGDLS and CDR2 YYNGEE.

CDR3 nucleotides: TGTGCCAGCACTTTCGGGACTAGCGGGAGGAATGAGCAGTTCTTC. It specifies CASTFGTSGRNEQFF. The gene calls are TRBV27 and TRBJ2-1; 15 bases match TRBD2. Trimming cost V 7 bases and J 7 bases; bases outside gene matches: 5. Germline V lookup: CDR1 MNHEY, CDR2 SMNVEV (reference sequence). This CDR3 contains 15 residues.

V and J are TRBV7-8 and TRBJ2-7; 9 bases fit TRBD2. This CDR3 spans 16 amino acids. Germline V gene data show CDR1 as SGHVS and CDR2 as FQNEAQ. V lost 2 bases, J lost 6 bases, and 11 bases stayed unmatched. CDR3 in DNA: TGTGCCAGCAGCTTAACCTCGACTAGCGGACTTCGCGAGCAGTACTTC. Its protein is CASSLTSTSGLREQYF.

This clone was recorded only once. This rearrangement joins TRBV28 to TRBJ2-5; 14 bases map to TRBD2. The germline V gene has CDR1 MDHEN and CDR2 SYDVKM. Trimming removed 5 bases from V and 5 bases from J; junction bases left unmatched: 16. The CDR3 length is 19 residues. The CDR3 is CASSPSAGTSGGRRETQYF. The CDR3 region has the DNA TGTGCCAGCAGTCCATCAGCCGGGACTAGCGGGGGCCGGCGGGAGACCCAGTACTTC.

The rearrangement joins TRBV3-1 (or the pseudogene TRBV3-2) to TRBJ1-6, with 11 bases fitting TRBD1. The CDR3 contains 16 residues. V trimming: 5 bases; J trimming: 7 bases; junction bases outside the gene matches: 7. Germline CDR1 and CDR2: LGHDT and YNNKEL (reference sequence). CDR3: CASSNWTGGKNSPLHF. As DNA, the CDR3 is TGTGCCAGCAGCAACTGGACAGGGGGCAAAAATTCACCCCTCCACTTT.

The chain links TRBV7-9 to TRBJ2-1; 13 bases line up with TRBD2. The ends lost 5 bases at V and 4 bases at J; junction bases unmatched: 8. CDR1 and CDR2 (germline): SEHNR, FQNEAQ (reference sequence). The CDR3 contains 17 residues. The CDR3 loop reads CASSPGTSGNRYNEQFF. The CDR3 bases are TGTGCCAGCAGCCCCGGGACTAGCGGGAACCGATACAATGAGCAGTTCTTC. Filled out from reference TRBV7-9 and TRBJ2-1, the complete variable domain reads DTGVSQNPRHKITKRGQNVTFRCDPISEHNRLYWYRQTLGQGPEFLTYFQNEAQLEKSRLLSDRFSAERPKGSFSTLEIQRTEQGDSAMYLCASSPGTSGNRYNEQFFGPGTRLTVL.

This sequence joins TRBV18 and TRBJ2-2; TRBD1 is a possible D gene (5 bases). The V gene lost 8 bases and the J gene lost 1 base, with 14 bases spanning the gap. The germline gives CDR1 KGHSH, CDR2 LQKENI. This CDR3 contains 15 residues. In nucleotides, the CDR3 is TGTGCCAGCCCCCCCCCAGGGAAGAACACCGGGGAGCTGTTTTTT. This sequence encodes CASPPPGKNTGELFF.

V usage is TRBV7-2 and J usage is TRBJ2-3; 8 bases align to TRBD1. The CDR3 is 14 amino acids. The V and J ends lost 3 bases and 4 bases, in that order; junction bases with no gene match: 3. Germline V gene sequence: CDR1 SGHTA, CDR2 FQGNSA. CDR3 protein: CASSFDRGADTQYF. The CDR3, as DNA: TGTGCCAGCAGCTTTGACAGGGGCGCAGATACGCAGTATTTT.